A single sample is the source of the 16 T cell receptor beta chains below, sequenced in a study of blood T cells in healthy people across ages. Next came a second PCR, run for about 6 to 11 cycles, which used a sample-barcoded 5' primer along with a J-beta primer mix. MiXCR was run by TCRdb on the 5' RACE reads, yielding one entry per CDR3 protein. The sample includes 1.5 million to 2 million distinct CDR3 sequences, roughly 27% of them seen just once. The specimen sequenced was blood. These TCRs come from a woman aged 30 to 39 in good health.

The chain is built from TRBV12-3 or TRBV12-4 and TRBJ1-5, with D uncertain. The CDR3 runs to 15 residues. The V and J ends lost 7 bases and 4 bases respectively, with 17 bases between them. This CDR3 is CASTPGFPSNQPQHF. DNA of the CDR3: TGTGCCAGCACTCCCGGTTTCCCCTCTAATCAGCCCCAGCATTTT.

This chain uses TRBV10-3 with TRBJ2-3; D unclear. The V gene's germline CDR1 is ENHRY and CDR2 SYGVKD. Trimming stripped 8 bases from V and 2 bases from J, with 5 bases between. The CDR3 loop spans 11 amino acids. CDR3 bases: TGTGCCATCTTGAACACAGATACGCAGTATTTT. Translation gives CAILNTDTQYF.

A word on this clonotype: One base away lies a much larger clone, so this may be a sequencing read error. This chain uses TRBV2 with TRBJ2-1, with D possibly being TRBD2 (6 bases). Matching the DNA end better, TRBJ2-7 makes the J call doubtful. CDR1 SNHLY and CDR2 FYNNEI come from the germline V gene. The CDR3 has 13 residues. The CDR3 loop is CASNLANYNEQYF. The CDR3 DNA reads TGTGCCAGCAACCTAGCGAACTACAATGAGCAGTACTTC.

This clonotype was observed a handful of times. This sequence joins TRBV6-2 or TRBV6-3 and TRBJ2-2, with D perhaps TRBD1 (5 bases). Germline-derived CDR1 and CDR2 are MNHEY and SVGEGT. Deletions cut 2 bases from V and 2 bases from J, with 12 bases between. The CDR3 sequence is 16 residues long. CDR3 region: CASSYHADRNTGELFF. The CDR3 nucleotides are TGTGCCAGCAGTTACCACGCCGACAGAAACACCGGGGAGCTGTTTTTT.

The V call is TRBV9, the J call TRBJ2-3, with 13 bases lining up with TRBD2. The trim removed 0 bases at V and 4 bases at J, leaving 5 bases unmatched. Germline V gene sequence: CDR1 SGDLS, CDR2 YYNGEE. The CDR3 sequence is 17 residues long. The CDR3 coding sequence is TGTGCCAGCAGCGTAGAAGGACTAGCGGGGGCGGCAGATACGCAGTATTTT. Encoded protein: CASSVEGLAGAADTQYF.

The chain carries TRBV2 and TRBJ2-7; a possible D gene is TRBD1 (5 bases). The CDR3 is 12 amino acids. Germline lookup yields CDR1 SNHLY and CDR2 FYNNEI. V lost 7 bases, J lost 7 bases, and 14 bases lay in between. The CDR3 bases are TGTGCCAGCAAGTGGACACCGGGTGAGCAGTACTTC. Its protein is CASKWTPGEQYF.

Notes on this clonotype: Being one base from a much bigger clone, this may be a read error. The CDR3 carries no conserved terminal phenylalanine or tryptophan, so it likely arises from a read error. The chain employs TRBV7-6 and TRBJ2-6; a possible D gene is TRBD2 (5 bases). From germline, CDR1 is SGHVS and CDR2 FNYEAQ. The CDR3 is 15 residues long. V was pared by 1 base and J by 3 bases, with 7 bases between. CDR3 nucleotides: TGTGCCAGCAGCTTAGTCGGACTTGGGGCCAACGTCCTGACTTTA. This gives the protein CASSLVGLGANVLTL.

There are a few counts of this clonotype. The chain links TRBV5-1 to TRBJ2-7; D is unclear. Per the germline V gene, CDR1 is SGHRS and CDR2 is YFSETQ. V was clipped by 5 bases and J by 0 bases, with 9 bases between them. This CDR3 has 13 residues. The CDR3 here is CASSRTLSYEQYF. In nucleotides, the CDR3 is TGCGCCAGCAGTCGGACGCTCTCCTACGAGCAGTACTTC.

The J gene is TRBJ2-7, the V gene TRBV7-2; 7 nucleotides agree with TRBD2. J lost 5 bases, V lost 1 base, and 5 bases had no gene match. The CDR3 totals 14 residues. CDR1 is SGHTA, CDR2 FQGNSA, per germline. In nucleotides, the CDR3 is TGTGCCAGCAGCTTAGGCGGGAGTCTGGACGAGCAGTACTTC. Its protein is CASSLGGSLDEQYF.

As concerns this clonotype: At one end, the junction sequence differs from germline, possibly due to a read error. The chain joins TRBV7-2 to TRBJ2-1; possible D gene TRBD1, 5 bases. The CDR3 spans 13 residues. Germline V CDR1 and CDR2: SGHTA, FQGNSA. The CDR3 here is CASSWTIDNEQIF. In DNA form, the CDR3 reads TGTGCCAGCAGCTGGACAATTGACAATGAGCAGATCTTC. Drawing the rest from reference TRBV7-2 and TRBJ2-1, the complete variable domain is GAGVSQSPSNKVTEKGKDVELRCDPISGHTALYWYRQSLGQGLEFLIYFQGNSAPDKSGLPSDRFSAERTGGSVSTLTIQRTQQEDSAVYLCASSWTIDNEQIFGPGTRLTVL.

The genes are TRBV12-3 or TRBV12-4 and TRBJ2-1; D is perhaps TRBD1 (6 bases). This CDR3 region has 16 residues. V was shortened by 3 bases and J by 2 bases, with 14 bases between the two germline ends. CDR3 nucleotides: TGTGCCAGCAGTTTGCGTGCAGGGGCGACCTACAATGAGCAGTTCTTC. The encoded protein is CASSLRAGATYNEQFF.

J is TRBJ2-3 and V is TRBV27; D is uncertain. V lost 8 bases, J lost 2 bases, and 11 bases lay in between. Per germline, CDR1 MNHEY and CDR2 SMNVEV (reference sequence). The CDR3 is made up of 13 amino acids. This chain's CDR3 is CASLELSTDTQYF. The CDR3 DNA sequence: TGTGCCAGCCTGGAACTGTCCACAGATACGCAGTATTTT.

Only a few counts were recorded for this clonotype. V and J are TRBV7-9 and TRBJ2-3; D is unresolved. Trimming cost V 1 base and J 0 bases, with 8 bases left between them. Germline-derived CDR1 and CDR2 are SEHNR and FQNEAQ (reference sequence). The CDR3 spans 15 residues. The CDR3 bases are TGTGCCAGCAGCTTAGGACTTGACAGCACAGATACGCAGTATTTT. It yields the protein CASSLGLDSTDTQYF.

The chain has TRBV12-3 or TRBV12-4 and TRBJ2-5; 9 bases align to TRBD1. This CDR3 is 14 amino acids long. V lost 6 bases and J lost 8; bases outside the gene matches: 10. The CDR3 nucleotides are TGTGCCAGCAGCCCCCCCGGACAGGGGCACACCCAGTACTTC. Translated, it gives CASSPPGQGHTQYF.

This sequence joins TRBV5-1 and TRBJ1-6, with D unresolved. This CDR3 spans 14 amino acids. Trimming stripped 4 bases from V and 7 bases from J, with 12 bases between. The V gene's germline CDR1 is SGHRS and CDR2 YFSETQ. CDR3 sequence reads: CASSLFSGNSPLHF. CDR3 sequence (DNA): TGCGCCAGCAGCCTCTTCTCCGGGAATTCACCCCTCCACTTT.

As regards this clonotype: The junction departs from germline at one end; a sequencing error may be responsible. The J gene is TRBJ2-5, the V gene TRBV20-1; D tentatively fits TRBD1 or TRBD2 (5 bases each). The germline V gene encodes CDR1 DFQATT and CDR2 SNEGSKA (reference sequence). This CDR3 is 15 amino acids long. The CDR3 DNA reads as TGCAGTACTAGAGATTGGCCCCGGCAGGGTGAGACCCAGTACTTC. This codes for CSTRDWPRQGETQYF.